This T cell receptor beta chain is from a study of T cell repertoires in cytomegalovirus infection. Study-level information: The authors relied on CMV epitopes, both recently identified HLA-C-restricted and well-studied HLA-B-restricted. CMV infection plus the matching HLA type was flagged by public TCR beta signatures.

In the case of this clonotype: Its antigen is undetermined.

TCRdb reprocessed the reads via MiXCR and lists one record per CDR3 protein. The sample includes about 920,000 distinct CDR3 sequences, around 32% of them seen just once. Study-wide results and limits: In two of eight donors, the top clonotype was HLA-C-restricted CMV-specific. Summed frequency of public TCR beta families distinguished CMV carriers with the relevant HLA.

CDR1 SGHNT and CDR2 YENEEA come from the germline V gene. The V segment lost 1 base and the J segment 5 bases; nucleotides outside the gene matches: 13. The CDR3 loop spans 17 amino acids. This chain links TRBV11-3 with TRBJ2-5; TRBD1 matches 7 bases. The sequences come from cultured CD8+ T cells from PBMCs, collected from culture after CMV antigen stimulation. The sequence came from a human donor in good health (CMV status not recorded). Some clones in this sample may be carry-over from other donors' samples. The CDR3 sequence is CASSLGLGTGVAETQYF. CDR3 coding DNA: TGTGCCAGCAGCTTAGGTCTCGGTACAGGGGTTGCGGAGACCCAGTACTTC. The full variable domain, completed using reference TRBV11-3 and TRBJ2-5, is EAGVVQSPRYKIIEKKQPVAFWCNPISGHNTLYWYLQNLGQGPELLIRYENEEAVDDSQLPKDRFSAERLKGVDSTLKIQPAELGDSAVYLCASSLGLGTGVAETQYFGPGTRLLVL.